The rows below give T cell receptor beta chains drawn from one sample of a study of T cells in narcolepsy. TCRdb's copy holds only in-frame clones and misses some; the assay was immunoSEQ multiplex PCR. The sample includes over 10,000 clones, roughly 89% of them seen just once. The material sequenced was CD45RA- memory CD4+ T cells from PBMCs. The receptors here all came from a human donor with narcolepsy. Each CDR3 is given with its conserved first and last residue. A D gene is named only where the DNA matches it firmly. Clone size, where shown, is once, few, many, or a class for clones that have expanded.

j_call clone_size v_call d_call cdr3_nt cdr3_aa
TRBJ2-7 . TRBV7-2 . TGTGCCAGCAGCCTAGCCCTGAGCTCCTACGAGCAGTACTTC CASSLALSSYEQYF
TRBJ2-7 . TRBV2 TRBD2 TGTGCCAGCAGTGAAGCCCCTAGCGGGAGTTTGTACTTC CASSEAPSGSLYF
TRBJ2-7 . TRBV11-1 . TGTGCCAGCAGCCTAAGGGGGATAGACGAGCAGTACTTC CASSLRGIDEQYF
TRBJ1-4 . TRBV5-1 . TGCGCCAGCAGCTTGGGGACACCAACTAATGAAAAACTGTTTTTT CASSLGTPTNEKLFF
TRBJ2-5 . TRBV28 TRBD2 TGTGCCAGCAGTTTGGGCGGGAGGCTGGAGACCCAGTACTTC CASSLGGRLETQYF
TRBJ2-2 once TRBV6-5 . TGTGCCAGCAGCTACCGAGCCGCCGGGGAGCTGTTTTTT CASSYRAAGELFF
TRBJ2-7 once TRBV28 . TGTGCCAGCAGTCAAGCCCGACACGACCGTCTCTCCTACGAGCAGTACTTC CASSQARHDRLSYEQYF
TRBJ2-7 . TRBV7-9 . TGTGCCAGCAGCTTAATAGTCCACGAGCAGTACTTC CASSLIVHEQYF
TRBJ1-3 few TRBV2 . TGTGCCAGCGGGGGGGACGTTGAGGAGACCATATATTTT CASGGDVEETIYF
TRBJ2-6 few TRBV7-9 . TGTGCCAGCAGCTTAGCGCAGGGGAGTGGGGCCAACGTCCTGACTTTC CASSLAQGSGANVLTF
TRBJ2-1 . TRBV5-4 TRBD2 TGTGCCAGCAGTCTCGAACTAGCGGACAATGAGCAGTTCTTC CASSLELADNEQFF
TRBJ1-2 . TRBV27 TRBD1 TGTGCCAGCATCAATCCCGGGACAGGGCGATTCAACTATGGCTACACCTTC CASINPGTGRFNYGYTF
TRBJ2-2 once TRBV7-7 . TGTGCCAGCAGCCCTTCGGGGGGCCGGGAGCTGTTTTTT CASSPSGGRELFF
TRBJ1-3 few TRBV28 . TGTGCCAGTCTGGACAGAATACACACCATATATTTT CASLDRIHTIYF
TRBJ2-4 . TRBV5-1 TRBD2 TGCGCCAGCAGCTTGGAGGAGACCCAGCGGGGCATTCAGTACTTC CASSLEETQRGIQYF
TRBJ2-3 . TRBV5-4 TRBD2 TGTGCCAGCAGCCCGACTAGCGGCAACACAGATACGCAGTATTTT CASSPTSGNTDTQYF
TRBJ2-3 . TRBV4-2 TRBD1 TGTGCCAGCAGCCAGGACAGGGCCACAGATACGCAGTATTTT CASSQDRATDTQYF
TRBJ2-7 once TRBV6-1 TRBD2 TGTGCCAGCAGTGTTATAGCACTAGCGGGAAGCGAGCAGTACTTC CASSVIALAGSEQYF
TRBJ2-7 . TRBV15 . TGTGCCACCAGCAGAGCCCCACCAGGTGGCTCCTACGAGCAGTACTTC CATSRAPPGGSYEQYF
TRBJ2-7 . TRBV28 . TGTGCCAGCACCCACGAGGACGAGCAGTACTTC CASTHEDEQYF
TRBJ2-2 . TRBV6-6 TRBD2 TGTGCCAGCAGTTTAGCGGGAGTATTGGTCGGGGAGCTGTTTTTT CASSLAGVLVGELFF
TRBJ2-1 once TRBV15 . TGTGCCACCAGCAGAGACTTTCCAGGGAATGAGCAGTTCTTC CATSRDFPGNEQFF
TRBJ2-2 . TRBV6-5 . TGTGCCAGCAGTTACTCGGGGCGTCCGATACCAGGGGAGCTGTTTTTT CASSYSGRPIPGELFF
TRBJ2-1 . TRBV5-1 TRBD2 TGCGCCAGCAGCGACCGACTAGCGGGAGGGAACAATGAGCAGTTCTTC CASSDRLAGGNNEQFF